The 32 T cell receptor beta chains below were found in one sample sequenced in a study of healthy donors' naive CD4 and CD8 T cells. A linear amplification protocol produced the TCR libraries from 450 to 500 ng of total RNA. TCRdb itself ran the reads through MiXCR, one entry per CDR3 protein. The repertoire holds 200,000 or so distinct CDR3 sequences, with over 60% as singletons. The specimen sequenced was naive CD4+ and CD8+ T cells sorted from blood, pooled from several donors. The receptors were gathered from a pool of human donors in good health; the sample pools cells from several healthy donors.

The CDR3 nucleotides read TGTGCCAGCAGTGAAGTTACAGAGAACTATGGCTACACCTTC. This gives the protein CASSEVTENYGYTF. The V call is TRBV6-1, the J call TRBJ1-2; D gene ambiguous. V was clipped by 1 base and J by 2 bases, with 8 bases between them. Germline V gene data show CDR1 as MNHNS and CDR2 as SASEGT. The CDR3 consists of 14 residues.

The chain employs TRBV27 and TRBJ2-5; 10 bases agree with TRBD1. The ends lost 8 bases at V and 8 bases at J; junction bases unmatched: 8. Germline CDR1 reads MNHEY; CDR2 reads SMNVEV (reference sequence). CDR3 length: 13 amino acids. For the CDR3, the DNA is TGTGCCAGCGGCTACGGGACAGGGGTCACCCAGTACTTC. This encodes CASGYGTGVTQYF.

This clonotype was seen only a few times. V usage is TRBV6-5 and J usage is TRBJ2-7; TRBD1 matches 7 bases. The CDR3 has 13 amino acids. Germline V CDR1 and CDR2: MNHEY, SVGAGI. Trimming removed 6 bases from V and 4 bases from J; junction bases left unmatched: 6. The CDR3 spells CASSHGTEYEQYV. For the CDR3, the DNA is TGTGCCAGCAGCCACGGGACAGAATACGAGCAGTACGTC.

The chain is built from TRBV27 and TRBJ2-3, with D unresolved. CDR3 length: 12 amino acids. Per the germline V gene, CDR1 is MNHEY and CDR2 is SMNVEV (reference sequence). Trimming pared 3 bases from V and 0 bases from J, leaving 1 base between. The CDR3 is CASSFSTDTQYF. In DNA, the CDR3 is TGTGCCAGCAGTTTTAGCACAGATACGCAGTATTTT.

In DNA, the CDR3 is TGTGCCAGCAGTTACAGGGGGCACGTGGATGATGAGCAGTTCTTC. Translation: CASSYRGHVDDEQFF. The chain combines TRBV6-5 with TRBJ2-1, with 7 bases fitting TRBD1. The V gene's germline CDR1 is MNHEY and CDR2 SVGAGI. The CDR3 is 15 residues long. Unmatched junction bases numbered 9, after V lost 2 bases and J lost 8 bases.

The gene calls are TRBV29-1 and TRBJ1-1; D not resolved. This CDR3 is built from 14 residues. The germline V gene encodes CDR1 SQVTM and CDR2 ANQGSEA. Trimming pared 3 bases from V and 0 bases from J, leaving 11 bases between. The CDR3: CSVDVGLVNTEAFF. The CDR3 DNA reads as TGCAGCGTTGACGTCGGGCTAGTGAACACTGAAGCTTTCTTT.

Only a few counts were recorded for this clonotype. The chain uses TRBV29-1 and TRBJ1-2; D is undetermined. CDR1 is SQVTM, CDR2 ANQGSEA, per germline. The V gene lost 8 bases and the J gene lost 4 bases, with 14 bases spanning the gap. The CDR3 length is 12 residues. The CDR3: CSSSLVGYGYTF. CDR3 DNA sequence: TGCAGCTCCTCCTTGGTGGGCTATGGCTACACCTTC.

This chain links TRBV5-1 with TRBJ2-7, with 7 bases matching TRBD2. This CDR3 is 13 amino acids long. From germline, CDR1 is SGHRS and CDR2 YFSETQ. The trim removed 0 bases at V and 6 bases at J, leaving 3 bases unmatched. Here the CDR3 DNA reads TGCGCCAGCAGCTTGGGACTAGCCCCCGAGCAGTACTTC. It codes for CASSLGLAPEQYF. The variable domain in full, with the rest retrieved from reference TRBV5-1 and TRBJ2-7, is KAGVTQTPRYLIKTRGQQVTLSCSPISGHRSVSWYQQTPGQGLQFLFEYFSETQRNKGNFPGRFSGRQFSNSRSEMNVSTLELGDSALYLCASSLGLAPEQYFGPGTRLTVT.

V is TRBV6-2 or TRBV6-3 and J is TRBJ2-3; 13 nucleotides agree with TRBD2. V shed 7 bases and J 8 bases; nucleotides not matched to a gene: 9. CDR3 size: 15 residues. The germline gives CDR1 MNHEY, CDR2 SVGEGT. The CDR3 loop reads CASNGLAGVPGTQYF. The CDR3 DNA reads as TGTGCCAGCAATGGACTAGCGGGAGTCCCAGGTACGCAGTATTTT.

This chain links TRBV2 with TRBJ2-1; TRBD2 is a possible D gene (6 bases). Germline CDR1 and CDR2: SNHLY and FYNNEI. The CDR3 runs 15 residues. Deletions cut 1 base from V and 6 bases from J, with 13 bases between. The CDR3 nucleotides read TGTGCCAGCAGTGAAGGGCTAGTCGGGGGCAATGAGCAGTTCTTC. Protein sequence: CASSEGLVGGNEQFF.

This sequence joins TRBV29-1 and TRBJ2-1; D is ambiguous. V was pared by 6 bases and J by 0 bases, with 12 bases between. CDR1 is SQVTM, CDR2 ANQGSEA, per germline. CDR3 size: 14 residues. CDR3 sequence reads: CSVKDGSSYNEQFF. The CDR3 DNA follows: TGCAGCGTCAAGGACGGCAGCTCCTACAATGAGCAGTTCTTC.

This clonotype was seen a few times. The chain couples TRBV5-6 to TRBJ1-2; possibly TRBD1 for D (6 bases). The germline gives CDR1 SGHDT, CDR2 YYEEEE. There are 14 residues in the CDR3. Trimming removed 0 bases from V and 6 bases from J, with 12 bases in between. The CDR3 spells CASSLVTGNNGYTF. CDR3 nucleotide sequence: TGTGCCAGCAGCTTGGTCACAGGGAATAATGGCTACACCTTC.

The chain carries TRBV29-1 and TRBJ1-1; 7 nucleotides agree with TRBD1. The junction had 8 bases not matched to a gene; V was cut back by 4 bases and J by 0 bases. CDR1 is SQVTM and CDR2 is ANQGSEA in the germline V gene. This CDR3 has 15 residues. CDR3 nucleotides: TGCAGCGTTGGGGACAGTCTAAAGGTGAACACTGAAGCTTTCTTT. Protein: CSVGDSLKVNTEAFF.

The rearrangement uses TRBV27 and TRBJ1-1; no firm D call. Trimming removed 8 bases from V and 7 bases from J, with 14 bases in between. Germline assignment: CDR1 MNHEY and CDR2 SMNVEV (reference sequence). This CDR3 comprises 12 residues. This CDR3 is CASREVRGEAFF. CDR3 bases: TGTGCCAGCCGGGAGGTGCGCGGTGAAGCTTTCTTT.

The chain combines TRBV18 with TRBJ2-1; D call uncertain. CDR1 is KGHSH, CDR2 LQKENI, per germline. The V end lost 2 bases, the J end lost 1 base, and 6 bases lay between the germline ends. This CDR3 has 14 residues. The CDR3 DNA reads TGTGCCAGCTCACCAGAGGATTCCTACAATGAGCAGTTCTTC. Translation: CASSPEDSYNEQFF.

This clonotype has a single count. This sequence joins TRBV6-5 and TRBJ1-1; the match to TRBD1 covers 9 bases. Per the germline V gene, CDR1 is MNHEY and CDR2 is SVGAGI. The CDR3 has 15 residues. Losses at the gene ends were 6 bases for V and 3 bases for J; bases not matched to a gene: 8. The CDR3, as DNA: TGTGCCAGCAGGCTTTTGACAGGGGGATACACTGAAGCTTTCTTT. This codes for CASRLLTGGYTEAFF.

This chain joins TRBV6-2 or TRBV6-3 and TRBJ2-7; 10 bases line up with TRBD1. The CDR3 sequence is 14 residues long. Germline loops: CDR1 MNHEY, CDR2 SVGEGT. The V gene end was trimmed by 6 bases and the J gene end by 6 bases; junction bases not matched to a gene: 8. The CDR3 loop is CASRPIGQGVEQYV. CDR3 DNA sequence: TGTGCCAGCAGACCTATAGGACAGGGGGTCGAGCAGTACGTC.

The chain joins TRBV11-2 to TRBJ2-1; 12 bases align to TRBD2. Germline V gene lookup returns CDR1 SGHAT and CDR2 FQNNGV. The CDR3 sequence is 15 residues long. V lost 3 bases, J lost 4 bases, and 1 base stayed unmatched. The CDR3 DNA follows: TGTGCCAGCAGCTTTGGACTAGCGGGGTACAATGAGCAGTTCTTC. Its protein product is CASSFGLAGYNEQFF.

The chain carries TRBV5-1 and TRBJ2-6, with 7 positions matching TRBD1. V lost 3 bases to trimming and J lost 0 bases; unmatched junction nucleotides: 9. Germline lookup yields CDR1 SGHRS and CDR2 YFSETQ. The CDR3 is 18 residues long. CDR3 nucleotides: TGCGCCAGCAGCTGGGTCCCGACAGGGTCCTCTGGGGCCAACGTCCTGACTTTC. This sequence encodes CASSWVPTGSSGANVLTF.

The V call is TRBV29-1, the J call TRBJ2-7; TRBD2 matches 10 bases. Looked up from germline, CDR1 is SQVTM and CDR2 is ANQGSEA. CDR3 length: 15 residues. V lost 7 bases and J lost 7; bases outside the gene matches: 16. The CDR3 coding sequence is TGCAGCGCCGAGCGGGGCCTAGCGGGAGATAGAGAGCAGTACTTC. Residues: CSAERGLAGDREQYF.

V usage is TRBV19 and J usage is TRBJ1-5; 8 positions agree with TRBD1. The CDR3 covers 13 residues. CDR1 and CDR2 (germline): LNHDA, SQIVND (reference sequence). The V gene end was trimmed by 8 bases and the J gene end by 6 bases; junction bases not matched to a gene: 6. In DNA form, the CDR3 reads TGTGCCAGTGAGGACAGGGCAGGTCAGCCCCAGCATTTT. Its protein product is CASEDRAGQPQHF.

V usage is TRBV29-1 and J usage is TRBJ2-7; a possible D gene is TRBD1 (6 bases). The CDR3 runs 13 residues. V lost 4 bases and J lost 1, with 11 bases in between. Germline lookup yields CDR1 SQVTM and CDR2 ANQGSEA. CDR3 sequence: CSVGSGTSYEQYF. For the CDR3, the DNA is TGCAGCGTTGGGTCAGGGACATCCTACGAGCAGTACTTC.

The J gene is TRBJ1-2, the V gene TRBV12-5, with D perhaps matching TRBD1 (5 bases). CDR3 length: 16 residues. Per germline, CDR1 LGHNT and CDR2 FRNRAP. The V gene lost 4 bases and the J gene lost 1 base, with 16 bases spanning the gap. The CDR3 loop is CASGSGTSEGNYGYTF. Here the CDR3 DNA reads TGTGCTAGTGGTTCGGGGACTTCGGAAGGTAACTATGGCTACACCTTC.

V usage is TRBV19 and J usage is TRBJ1-5; 8 bases fit TRBD1. The CDR3 is made up of 17 amino acids. The J segment lost 3 bases and the V segment lost 3 bases, leaving 10 bases of the junction unmatched. The germline V gene encodes CDR1 LNHDA and CDR2 SQIVND (reference sequence). CDR3 DNA sequence: TGTGCCAGTAGTATCCTCGGACAGGGTTTAACCAATCAGCCCCAGCATTTT. It yields the protein CASSILGQGLTNQPQHF.

The genes are TRBV6-1 and TRBJ2-7; 10 nucleotides match TRBD1. Germline V gene sequence: CDR1 MNHNS, CDR2 SASEGT. This CDR3 comprises 15 residues. The V segment lost 6 bases and the J segment 2 bases; nucleotides outside the gene matches: 7. CDR3 coding DNA: TGTGCCAGCAGCACGGGACAGGGGAGGACCTACGAGCAGTACTTC. This translates into CASSTGQGRTYEQYF.

This clonotype was detected only a few times. V usage is TRBV27 and J usage is TRBJ2-7; perhaps TRBD1 as D (5 bases). The V and J ends lost 4 bases and 0 bases respectively, with 7 bases between them. The CDR3 has 13 residues. Germline CDR1 MNHEY, CDR2 SMNVEV (reference sequence). The CDR3 coding sequence is TGTGCCAGCAGTTGGGGCCTCTCCTACGAGCAGTACTTC. Translated, it gives CASSWGLSYEQYF.

V usage is TRBV6-2 or TRBV6-3 and J usage is TRBJ2-3; no clear D. The CDR3 runs to 12 residues. Trimming cost V 5 bases and J 6 bases, with 9 bases left between them. CDR1 is MNHEY and CDR2 is SVGEGT in the germline V gene. CDR3 coding DNA: TGTGCCAGCAGTAAAGACTTTGATACGCAGTATTTT. Its translation: CASSKDFDTQYF.

A note on this clonotype: An end of the junction does not agree with germline; a read error may underlie this. The CDR3 region has the DNA TGTGCCAGCAGCTTGGTGTGGGCAGGGAATCAGCCCCAGCATTTT. Residues: CASSLVWAGNQPQHF. The chain has TRBV5-1 and TRBJ1-5, with a weak D call TRBD1 (5 bases). Germline CDR1 is SGHRS and CDR2 is YFSETQ. This CDR3 spans 15 amino acids.

The chain couples TRBV6-5 to TRBJ1-1; D is undetermined. V lost 0 bases to trimming and J lost 1 base, with 6 bases between them. The CDR3 contains 14 residues. Germline CDR1 reads MNHEY; CDR2 reads SVGAGI. CDR3 bases: TGTGCCAGCAGTTACTCCTCCCGGAACACTGAAGCTTTCTTT. Translated, it gives CASSYSSRNTEAFF.

The J gene is TRBJ1-3, the V gene TRBV12-3 or TRBV12-4; D is unclear. The CDR3 is made up of 10 amino acids. CDR3 coding DNA: TGTGCGGTTTCCCGCAACACCATATATTTT. This sequence encodes CAVSRNTIYF.

This clonotype was seen a few times. The J gene is TRBJ1-1, the V gene TRBV6-5, with no clear D. The CDR3 has 13 residues. Germline-derived CDR1 and CDR2 are MNHEY and SVGAGI. Trimming stripped 0 bases from V and 11 bases from J, with 13 bases between. The CDR3 loop reads CASSYSNPQRAFF. The CDR3 coding sequence is TGTGCCAGCAGTTACTCGAACCCCCAAAGGGCTTTCTTT.

This sequence joins TRBV20-1 and TRBJ2-1; weak D call: TRBD1 (5 bases). CDR3 length equals 8 residues. V was clipped by 6 bases and J by 15 bases, with 9 bases between them. Germline-derived CDR1 and CDR2 are DFQATT and SNEGSKA (reference sequence). CDR3 sequence (DNA): TGCAGTGCCTCAGACAGGTTCTTC. Protein product: CSASDRFF.